This TCR beta chain was sequenced during a study of blood T cell repertoires in COVID-19. Concerning this clone: Within the sample, other DNA sequences also encode this same CDR3.

The V segment lost 1 base and the J segment 4 bases; nucleotides outside the gene matches: 3. The germline CDR1 and CDR2 sequences are SGHRS and YFSETQ. This CDR3 region has 14 residues. Assay: immunoSEQ multiplex PCR; the TCRdb copy retains only in-frame clones and omits some. The data contain around 95,000 clones, just over 90% of them singletons. The source material was peripheral blood. The sequence was obtained from a man aged 50-60 years with active COVID-19. V gene TRBV5-1 combines with J gene TRBJ2-5; 8 positions agree with TRBD2. The CDR3 here is CASSLKTSAETQYF. Written as DNA, the CDR3 is TGCGCCAGCAGCTTGAAGACTAGCGCAGAGACCCAGTACTTC.